This T cell receptor beta chain appears in the sequencing data of a study of T cell clonotyping in hematopoietic cell transplantation. In regard to this clone: Its antigen is undetermined.

Data came from immunoSEQ multiplex PCR; TCRdb stores just in-frame clones and leaves some out. Among about 16,000 clones listed, over 55% were seen once. Findings and caveats of the study: Higher Inverse Simpson Index values in graft donor and pretransplant recipient predicted broader posttransplant TCR diversity.

This CDR3 has 12 amino acids. With 2 bases removed from V and 2 bases from J, the gap between germline ends came to 2 bases. Germline lookup yields CDR1 MNHEY and CDR2 SMNVEV (reference sequence). The TCR originated in a woman in her sixties or seventies in good health. Some clones in this sample may be carry-over from other donors' samples. The rearrangement uses TRBV27 and TRBJ2-3, with no clear D. The material sequenced was peripheral blood mononuclear cells. The CDR3 protein is CASSLPTDTQYF. Here the CDR3 DNA reads TGTGCCAGCAGTTTACCCACAGATACGCAGTATTTT.